This T cell receptor beta chain was retrieved from a study of blood T cell repertoires in COVID-19. In the study overall: COVID-19 samples collected from the United States, Italy and Spain covered acute and convalescent phases.

The germline gives CDR1 SGHRS, CDR2 YFSETQ. The V gene lost 1 base and the J gene lost 4 bases, with 6 bases spanning the gap. This CDR3 has 14 amino acids. Under the authors' procedure: Counts of nucleated cells, estimated from reference gene primer amplification, were obtained. Measured with immunoSEQ multiplex PCR; TCRdb has only the in-frame clones, and not every one. V, J and clone size derive from that table, while D and trimming were established from the DNA sequence. The sample includes 200,000 to 250,000 clones, 82% of them seen just once. This TCR derives from a woman aged 70-85 years with acute or convalescent COVID-19. The chain combines TRBV5-1 with TRBJ1-6; no reliable D call. The specimen sequenced was peripheral blood. The CDR3 region is CASSLQAYNSPLHF. The CDR3 bases are TGCGCCAGCAGCTTGCAGGCGTATAATTCACCCCTCCACTTT.